This T cell receptor beta chain is drawn from a study of blood T cell repertoires in COVID-19. Overall study context: T cells, B-cell-depleted T cells, or PBMCs provided the cDNA or gDNA that served as material.

The authors' processing: Estimated nucleated cell counts came from reference gene primer amplification. Using immunoSEQ multiplex PCR, the repertoire was profiled, and TCRdb retains in-frame clones only, with some absent. V and J calls and clone size follow that table, whereas D and trimming were derived from the DNA. The sample contains 150,000 or so clones, roughly four fifths of which appear only once. Germline loops: CDR1 LGHDT, CDR2 YNNKEL (reference sequence). This CDR3 region has 14 residues. V dropped 3 bases and J dropped 1 base, with 9 bases sitting between them. The origin of this receptor is a human donor with acute or convalescent COVID-19. The donor label of this sample is uncertain. Sequenced sample: peripheral blood. This chain uses TRBV3-1 (or the pseudogene TRBV3-2) with TRBJ1-1; D is unresolved. This chain's CDR3 is CASSHSPRNTEAFF. Written as DNA, the CDR3 is TGTGCCAGCAGCCATTCCCCCCGGAACACTGAAGCTTTCTTT.